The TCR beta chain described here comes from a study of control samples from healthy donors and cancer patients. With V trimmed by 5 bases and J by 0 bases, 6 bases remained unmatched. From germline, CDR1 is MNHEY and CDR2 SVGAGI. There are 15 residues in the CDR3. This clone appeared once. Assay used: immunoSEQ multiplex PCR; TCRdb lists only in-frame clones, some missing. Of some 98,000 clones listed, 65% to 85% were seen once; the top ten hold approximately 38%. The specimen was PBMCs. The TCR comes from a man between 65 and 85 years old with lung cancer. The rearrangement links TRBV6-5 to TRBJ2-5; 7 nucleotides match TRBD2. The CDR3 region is CASSPGRGDQETQYF. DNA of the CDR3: TGTGCCAGCAGTCCGGGACGGGGGGACCAAGAGACCCAGTACTTC.